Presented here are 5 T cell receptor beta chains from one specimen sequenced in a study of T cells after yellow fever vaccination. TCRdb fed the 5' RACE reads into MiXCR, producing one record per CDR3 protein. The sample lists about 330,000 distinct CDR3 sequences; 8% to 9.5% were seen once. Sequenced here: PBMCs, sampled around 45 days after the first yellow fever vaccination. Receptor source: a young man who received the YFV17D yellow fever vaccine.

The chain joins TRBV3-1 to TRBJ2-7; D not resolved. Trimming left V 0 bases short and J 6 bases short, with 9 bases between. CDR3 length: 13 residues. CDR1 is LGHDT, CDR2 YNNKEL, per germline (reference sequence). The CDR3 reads CASSQDLLREQYF. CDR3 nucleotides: TGTGCCAGCAGCCAAGATCTCCTTCGCGAGCAGTACTTC.

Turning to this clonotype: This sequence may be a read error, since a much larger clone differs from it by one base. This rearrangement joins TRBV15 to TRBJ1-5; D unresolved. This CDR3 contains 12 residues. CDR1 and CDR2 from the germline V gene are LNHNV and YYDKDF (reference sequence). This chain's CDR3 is CATSSGDQPLHF. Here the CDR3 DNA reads TGTGCCACCAGCAGTGGTGATCAGCCCCTGCATTTT.

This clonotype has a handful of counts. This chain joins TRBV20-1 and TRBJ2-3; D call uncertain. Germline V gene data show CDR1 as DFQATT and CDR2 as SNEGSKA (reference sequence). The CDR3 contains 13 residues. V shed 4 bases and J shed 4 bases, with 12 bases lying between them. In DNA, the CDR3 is TGCAGTGCTAAGCCCCCCGGTTCAGATACGCAGTATTTT. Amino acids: CSAKPPGSDTQYF.

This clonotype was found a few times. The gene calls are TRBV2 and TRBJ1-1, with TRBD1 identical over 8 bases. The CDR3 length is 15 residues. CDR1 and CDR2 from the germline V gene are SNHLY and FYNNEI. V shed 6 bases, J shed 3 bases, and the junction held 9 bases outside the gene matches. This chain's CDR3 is CASSGMTGEDTEAFF. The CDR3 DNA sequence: TGTGCCAGCAGCGGAATGACAGGGGAGGACACTGAAGCTTTCTTT.

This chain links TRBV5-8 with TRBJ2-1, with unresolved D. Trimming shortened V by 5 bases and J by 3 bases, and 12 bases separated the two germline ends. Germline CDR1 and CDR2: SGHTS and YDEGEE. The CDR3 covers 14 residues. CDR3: CASRLRHSYNEQFF. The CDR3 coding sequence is TGTGCCAGCAGACTCCGGCACAGCTACAATGAGCAGTTCTTC.